These 30 T cell receptor beta chains share one sample of origin, sequenced in a study of CD4+ T cells in melanoma. TCRdb keeps only in-frame clones here, not all; method: immunoSEQ multiplex PCR. The data show roughly 140,000 clones, with nearly 95% seen just once and over 1.5% held by the top ten. Receptor source: a human donor with melanoma.

The chain is built from TRBV5-1 and TRBJ1-1; no reliable D call. The germline CDR1 and CDR2 sequences are SGHRS and YFSETQ. V was clipped by 4 bases and J by 11 bases, with 15 bases between them. The CDR3 loop spans 12 amino acids. This CDR3 is CASSPDAQVAFF. In nucleotides, the CDR3 is TGCGCCAGCAGCCCAGACGCACAAGTGGCTTTCTTT.

The rearrangement links TRBV5-5 to TRBJ2-2; 11 positions agree with TRBD1. J was trimmed by 7 bases and V by 2 bases; bases with no gene match: 7. In germline, CDR1 is SGHKS, CDR2 YYEKEE (reference sequence). The CDR3 loop spans 16 amino acids. The CDR3 sequence: CASSLKGQGAGGELFF. CDR3 coding DNA: TGTGCCAGCAGCTTAAAAGGACAGGGGGCCGGCGGGGAGCTGTTTTTT. Supplemented by reference TRBV5-5 and TRBJ2-2, the full variable domain reads DAGVTQSPTHLIKTRGQQVTLRCSPISGHKSVSWYQQVLGQGPQFIFQYYEKEERGRGNFPDRFSARQFPNYSSELNVNALLLGDSALYLCASSLKGQGAGGELFFGEGSRLTVL.

This chain connects TRBV2 to TRBJ2-4, with 8 bases matching TRBD2. The CDR3 sequence is 15 residues long. V dropped 6 bases and J dropped 6; count of bases not matched to a gene: 10. Germline CDR1 reads SNHLY; CDR2 reads FYNNEI. This CDR3 reads CASRPSRSGGNIQYF. Here the CDR3 DNA reads TGTGCCAGCAGGCCCTCGCGGAGCGGGGGAAACATTCAGTACTTC.

This rearrangement joins TRBV12-5 to TRBJ1-4; 7 bases agree with TRBD1. Germline assignment: CDR1 LGHNT and CDR2 FRNRAP. V trimming: 1 base; J trimming: 5 bases; junction bases outside the gene matches: 7. The CDR3 has 16 residues. CDR3 DNA sequence: TGTGCTAGTGGTTTGGCCCGACAGGGAGGAAATGAAAAACTGTTTTTT. The encoded protein is CASGLARQGGNEKLFF.

The DNA for the CDR3 is TGTGCCAGCAGTAGGAAGGACGGGAACACTGAAGCTTTCTTT. Protein: CASSRKDGNTEAFF. This sequence joins TRBV25-1 and TRBJ1-1, with D unresolved. CDR1 is MGHDK, CDR2 SYGVNS, per germline. The ends were cut back, 5 bases at V and 1 base at J, with 11 bases in the middle. The CDR3 sequence is 14 residues long.

The CDR3 nucleotides are TGCGCCAGCAGCTTGGCCGGCACAGATACGCAGTATTTT. It encodes CASSLAGTDTQYF. The V and J genes are TRBV5-1 and TRBJ2-3; no firm D call. The ends were cut back, 0 bases at V and 1 base at J, with 3 bases in the middle. The CDR3 loop spans 13 amino acids. Germline assignment: CDR1 SGHRS and CDR2 YFSETQ.

The chain carries TRBV18 and TRBJ1-2; 9 positions agree with TRBD1. CDR3 length equals 16 residues. The trim removed 2 bases at V and 2 bases at J, leaving 6 bases unmatched. CDR1 is KGHSH, CDR2 LQKENI, per germline. Here the CDR3 reads CASSPTTGGRNYGYTF. CDR3 DNA sequence: TGTGCCAGCTCACCAACAACAGGGGGCAGGAACTATGGCTACACCTTC.

In its sample, this clone was seen once. This rearrangement joins TRBV7-2 to TRBJ2-1, with 10 bases lining up with TRBD2. The CDR3 extends over 15 amino acids. Germline V CDR1 and CDR2: SGHTA, FQGNSA. V lost 5 bases, J lost 3 bases, and 4 bases stayed unmatched. Here the CDR3 reads CASSLSGGGYNEQFF. The CDR3 coding sequence is TGTGCCAGCAGCCTGAGCGGGGGGGGCTACAATGAGCAGTTCTTC.

The rearrangement joins TRBV7-8 to TRBJ1-3; D gene unclear. Trimming took 0 bases from V and 4 from J, leaving 10 bases between them. The CDR3 runs to 15 residues. The germline CDR1 and CDR2 sequences are SGHVS and FQNEAQ. DNA for the CDR3: TGTGCCAGCAGCTTAGCCCTTTATGCCGGAAACACCATATATTTT. Amino acid sequence: CASSLALYAGNTIYF.

CDR3 loop: CASSAPGYLTEAFF. CDR3 coding DNA: TGTGCCAGCAGTGCACCAGGGTATTTGACTGAAGCTTTCTTT. The genes are TRBV25-1 and TRBJ1-1, with a weak D call TRBD1 (5 bases). The CDR3 covers 14 residues. The V end was cut by 4 bases, the J end by 5 bases, with 14 bases between. Per the germline V gene, CDR1 is MGHDK and CDR2 is SYGVNS. The whole variable domain, remainder taken from reference TRBV25-1 and TRBJ1-1, is EADIYQTPRYLVIGTGKKITLECSQTMGHDKMYWYQQDPGMELHLIHYSYGVNSTEKGDLSSESTVSRIRTEHFPLTLESARPSHTSQYLCASSAPGYLTEAFFGQGTRLTVV.

The chain is built from TRBV7-6 and TRBJ2-1, with TRBD2 as a possible D gene (6 bases). The CDR3 contains 13 residues. Looked up from germline, CDR1 is SGHVS and CDR2 is FNYEAQ. The ends were cut back, 2 bases at V and 11 bases at J, with 13 bases in the middle. CDR3 nucleotide sequence: TGTGCCAGCAGCTTAAAGTCGGGAGATAAGCAGTTCTTC. As protein: CASSLKSGDKQFF.

V and J are TRBV30 and TRBJ1-2, with no clear D. The V end lost 0 bases, the J end lost 4 bases, and 6 bases lay between the germline ends. Germline loops: CDR1 GTSNPN, CDR2 SVGIG (reference sequence). This CDR3 is 12 amino acids long. The DNA of the CDR3 is TGTGCCTGGAGTGTAACCCGCTATGGCTACACCTTC. Translation: CAWSVTRYGYTF.

This sequence joins TRBV11-2 and TRBJ2-6, with TRBD1 matching over 7 bases. Looked up from germline, CDR1 is SGHAT and CDR2 is FQNNGV. With V trimmed by 4 bases and J by 2 bases, 5 bases remained unmatched. This CDR3 has 16 amino acids. The CDR3 protein is CASSSDRVAGANVLTF. The CDR3 nucleotides are TGTGCCAGCAGCTCCGACAGGGTGGCTGGGGCCAACGTCCTGACTTTC.

The chain has TRBV5-1 and TRBJ1-1; 7 nucleotides align to TRBD1. CDR3 length: 15 residues. J was trimmed by 1 base and V by 0 bases; bases with no gene match: 3. Looked up from germline, CDR1 is SGHRS and CDR2 is YFSETQ. CDR3 in DNA: TGCGCCAGCAGCTTGGGACAGGGAGGGAACACTGAAGCTTTCTTT. It translates to CASSLGQGGNTEAFF.

The rearrangement links TRBV11-2 to TRBJ1-3; tentative D call: TRBD1 (6 bases). The CDR3 runs 15 residues. The germline V and J ends were trimmed by 5 bases and 2 bases, with 13 bases remaining between them. Germline V gene lookup returns CDR1 SGHAT and CDR2 FQNNGV. DNA of the CDR3: TGTGCCAGCAGCACCAACAGGGCCACTGGAAACACCATATATTTT. Amino acid sequence: CASSTNRATGNTIYF.

V and J are TRBV6-1 and TRBJ2-1; D not certain. The CDR3 loop spans 11 amino acids. Germline CDR1 MNHNS, CDR2 SASEGT. Trimming pared 2 bases from V and 12 bases from J, leaving 8 bases between. CDR3 protein: CASSEWSGQFF. The DNA for the CDR3 is TGTGCCAGCAGTGAATGGAGTGGGCAGTTCTTC.

V usage is TRBV19 and J usage is TRBJ1-2, with 7 bases identical to TRBD1. V shed 4 bases and J 2 bases; nucleotides not matched to a gene: 7. The CDR3 is 15 amino acids. Germline CDR1 reads LNHDA; CDR2 reads SQIVND (reference sequence). CDR3 sequence reads: CASSNVGTVNYGYTF. CDR3 nucleotide sequence: TGTGCCAGTAGTAACGTCGGGACAGTCAACTATGGCTACACCTTC.

The table lists this clone with a count of one. The chain joins TRBV7-3 to TRBJ2-2; D is unresolved. Germline V gives CDR1 SGHTA, CDR2 FQGTGA. The CDR3 contains 16 residues. Deletions cut 0 bases from V and 0 bases from J, with 8 bases between. CDR3 region: CASSLTLAANTGELFF. The CDR3 coding sequence is TGTGCCAGCAGCTTAACGTTGGCCGCGAACACCGGGGAGCTGTTTTTT.

This clone is a singleton in its sample. The chain joins TRBV5-6 to TRBJ2-1; 11 bases are a match to TRBD2. Losses at the gene ends were 4 bases for V and 5 bases for J; bases not matched to a gene: 5. In germline, CDR1 is SGHDT, CDR2 YYEEEE. The CDR3 runs to 15 residues. CDR3 nucleotides: TGTGCCAGCAGCCCGCCACTAGCGGGGGACAATGAGCAGTTCTTC. This codes for CASSPPLAGDNEQFF.

The chain uses TRBV6-6 and TRBJ2-1, with D possibly being TRBD1 or TRBD2 (5 bases each). CDR3 length: 14 residues. In germline, CDR1 is MNHNY, CDR2 SVGAGI (reference sequence). Trimming took 2 bases from V and 4 from J, leaving 9 bases between them. CDR3 sequence (DNA): TGTGCCAGCAGTTACGGGGACGGTTACAATGAGCAGTTCTTC. Encoded protein: CASSYGDGYNEQFF.

CDR3 loop: CASSLVESSGNTIYF. DNA of the CDR3: TGTGCCAGCAGCTTAGTGGAAAGCTCTGGAAACACCATATATTTT. The V and J genes are TRBV7-8 and TRBJ1-3; no reliable D call. Germline CDR1 reads SGHVS; CDR2 reads FQNEAQ. The CDR3 is 15 residues long. The V gene lost 1 base and the J gene lost 0 bases, with 7 bases spanning the gap.

This chain uses TRBV7-8 with TRBJ2-7; D possibly matches TRBD1 or TRBD2 (6 bases each). In germline, CDR1 is SGHVS, CDR2 FQNEAQ. CDR3 length: 19 amino acids. Deletions cut 0 bases from V and 4 bases from J, with 25 bases between. DNA of the CDR3: TGTGCCAGCAGCTTAGCCGGGGGCAGAAGTTGGGTTAGAGAATACGAGCAGTACTTC. It translates to CASSLAGGRSWVREYEQYF. Looking up the rest from reference TRBV7-8 and TRBJ2-7 gives the full variable domain: GAGVSQSPRYKVAKRGQDVALRCDPISGHVSLFWYQQALGQGPEFLTYFQNEAQLDKSGLPSDRFFAERPEGSVSTLKIQRTQQEDSAVYLCASSLAGGRSWVREYEQYFGPGTRLTVT.

The rearrangement uses TRBV5-1 and TRBJ2-1; 7 bases align to TRBD1. J was trimmed by 3 bases and V by 1 base; bases with no gene match: 4. There are 15 residues in the CDR3. CDR1 is SGHRS and CDR2 is YFSETQ in the germline V gene. The CDR3 loop reads CASSLSGTDYNEQFF. As DNA, the CDR3 is TGCGCCAGCAGCTTGTCCGGGACAGACTACAATGAGCAGTTCTTC.

On this clone itself: The sample contains more than one DNA sequence encoding this CDR3. The chain recombines TRBV7-9 with TRBJ2-7; TRBD1 aligns across 9 bases. CDR3 length: 12 amino acids. Germline CDR1 and CDR2: SEHNR and FQNEAQ (reference sequence). The junction had 0 bases not matched to a gene; V was cut back by 3 bases and J by 6 bases. The CDR3 nucleotides read TGTGCCAGCAGCTTGACAGGGGGCGAGCAGTACTTC. Translated: CASSLTGGEQYF.

This rearrangement joins TRBV7-6 to TRBJ1-4, with TRBD1 matching 7 bases. V was clipped by 5 bases and J by 8 bases; unmatched bases: 11. Germline V gives CDR1 SGHVS, CDR2 FNYEAQ. The CDR3 totals 15 residues. Written as DNA, the CDR3 is TGTGCCAGCAGCGCCCCAGGGGGATGGGGCGAAAAACTGTTTTTT. It translates to CASSAPGGWGEKLFF.

This chain connects TRBV2 to TRBJ1-1; 9 nucleotides align to TRBD1. From germline, CDR1 is SNHLY and CDR2 FYNNEI. Germline trimming cut 7 bases from V and 2 bases from J; bases unmatched to any gene: 5. The CDR3 spans 14 residues. The CDR3 region is CASTLQGANTEAFF. In DNA form, the CDR3 reads TGTGCCAGCACCCTACAGGGGGCCAACACTGAAGCTTTCTTT.

This clone was counted a single time. The chain combines TRBV5-1 with TRBJ1-1; D is possibly TRBD1 (5 bases). CDR1 SGHRS and CDR2 YFSETQ come from the germline V gene. This CDR3 region has 15 residues. The V end was cut by 4 bases, the J end by 1 base, with 14 bases between. This CDR3 is CASSPMGPGNTEAFF. Written as DNA, the CDR3 is TGCGCCAGCAGCCCGATGGGACCTGGGAACACTGAAGCTTTCTTT.

V usage is TRBV7-9 and J usage is TRBJ1-3; TRBD1 matches 8 bases. Trimming removed 5 bases from V and 3 bases from J; junction bases left unmatched: 15. This CDR3 is 18 amino acids long. CDR1 and CDR2 from the germline V gene are SEHNR and FQNEAQ (reference sequence). CDR3: CASSPGQGQVSGGNTIYF. The CDR3 DNA follows: TGTGCCAGCAGCCCAGGACAGGGTCAGGTCTCGGGTGGAAACACCATATATTTT.

The chain joins TRBV7-2 to TRBJ2-2, with TRBD2 identical over 8 bases. There are 15 residues in the CDR3. Looked up from germline, CDR1 is SGHTA and CDR2 is FQGNSA. With V trimmed by 3 bases and J by 4 bases, 4 bases remained unmatched. The CDR3 reads CASSFVAGGTGELFF. The CDR3 coding sequence is TGTGCCAGCAGCTTCGTGGCGGGGGGCACCGGGGAGCTGTTTTTT.

The chain employs TRBV21-1 and TRBJ1-2; TRBD1 is taken as the D call from the table, unchecked against the DNA. TRBV21-1 is a listed pseudogene. The CDR3 has 14 residues. The CDR3 DNA reads as TGTGCCAGCAGCAAAGGGACAGGTACTTATGGCTACACCTTC. It codes for CASSKGTGTYGYTF.